A selection of T cell receptor beta chains follows, all from one sample in a study of long-term antiretroviral therapy in people with HIV. The repertoire was sequenced with immunoSEQ multiplex PCR; TCRdb's copy has only in-frame clones and lacks some. The data show about 28,000 clones, less than 90% seen once. This sample comprised unsorted PBMCs, obtained 0.4 years after starting antiretroviral therapy. Receptors originate from a man between 18 and 35 years old with HIV. The CDR3 runs from the conserved cysteine through the conserved F or W. Each record gives: D gene, J gene, V gene, clone size, CDR3 protein, CDR3 DNA. The D gene is left open where the match is weak. Only part of the rows carry a size: once, few, many, or a class if the clone is expanded.

TRBD2 TRBJ2-4 TRBV13 once CASSATGTSGENIQYF TGTGCCAGCAGCGCCACCGGGACTAGCGGCGAAAACATTCAGTACTTC
TRBD1 TRBJ2-2 TRBV11-3 NA CASSPYSGTGAFEGTGELFF TGTGCCAGCAGCCCCTATTCCGGGACAGGGGCCTTCGAGGGGACCGGGGAGCTGTTTTTT
NA TRBJ2-3 TRBV19 NA CASSRQGPDTQYF TGTGCCAGTAGTAGGCAGGGACCAGATACGCAGTATTTT
TRBD2 TRBJ2-2 TRBV5-4 NA CASRWTSGTGELFF TGTGCCAGCAGATGGACTAGCGGCACCGGGGAGCTGTTTTTT
NA TRBJ1-1 TRBV25-1 NA CASRLHDSPNTEAFF TGTGCCAGCAGGCTTCATGACAGCCCGAACACTGAAGCTTTCTTT
NA TRBJ2-1 TRBV7-8 NA CASSLAQGQGGNEQFF TGTGCCAGCAGCTTAGCGCAAGGACAGGGAGGGAATGAGCAGTTCTTC
NA TRBJ1-3 TRBV7-6 NA CASSPDRSSGNTIYF TGTGCCAGCAGCCCGGACCGAAGCTCTGGAAACACCATATATTTT
NA TRBJ2-7 TRBV29-1 NA CSVEDERHPNYEQYF TGCAGCGTTGAAGATGAGAGACACCCTAACTACGAGCAGTACTTC
NA TRBJ1-5 TRBV5-4 few CASSLDGVSNQPQHF TGTGCCAGCAGCTTGGACGGGGTTAGCAATCAGCCCCAGCATTTT
NA TRBJ1-1 TRBV9 few CASSVAAMNTEAFF TGTGCCAGCAGCGTAGCAGCCATGAACACTGAAGCTTTCTTT
NA TRBJ2-5 TRBV5-1 NA CASSEPQETQYF TGCGCCAGCAGCGAACCTCAAGAGACCCAGTACTTC
NA TRBJ2-3 TRBV6-6 NA CASSYDTQYF TGTGCCAGCAGTTACGATACGCAGTATTTT
NA TRBJ1-1 TRBV6-5 NA CASSYSSGIEAFF TGTGCCAGCAGTTACTCCTCAGGGATTGAAGCTTTCTTT
NA TRBJ2-3 TRBV19 NA CASSPTSGSRRADTQYF TGTGCCAGTAGCCCCACCTCGGGCTCCCGCCGGGCAGATACGCAGTATTTT
NA TRBJ1-2 TRBV7-9 few CASSLQTGDTNYGYTF TGTGCCAGCAGCTTACAAACAGGAGACACTAACTATGGCTACACCTTC
NA TRBJ1-5 TRBV27 once CASSIGNQPQHF TGTGCCAGCAGTATTGGGAATCAGCCCCAGCATTTT
NA TRBJ1-4 TRBV6-1 NA CASSNQGVYEKLFF TGTGCCAGCAGCAATCAGGGAGTGTATGAAAAACTGTTTTTT
NA TRBJ1-1 TRBV5-1 NA CASSDRRGANTEAFF TGCGCCAGCAGCGATCGCAGGGGAGCGAACACTGAAGCTTTCTTT
TRBD1 TRBJ1-1 TRBV7-9 NA CASSQDRGNTEAFF TGTGCCAGCAGTCAGGACAGGGGAAACACTGAAGCTTTCTTT
NA TRBJ2-3 TRBV27 once CASSISSGQNTDTQYF TGTGCCAGCAGTATCTCCAGCGGGCAGAACACAGATACGCAGTATTTT
NA TRBJ2-1 TRBV27 NA CASSTTGHSYNEQFF TGTGCCAGCAGTACTACGGGACACTCCTACAATGAGCAGTTCTTC
NA TRBJ2-7 TRBV9 NA CASSAAVSGTYEQYF TGTGCCAGCAGCGCGGCCGTCAGTGGCACCTACGAGCAGTACTTC
NA TRBJ1-2 TRBV7-7 NA CASSPFQAGAHGYTF TGTGCCAGCAGCCCGTTCCAGGCGGGGGCCCATGGCTACACCTTC